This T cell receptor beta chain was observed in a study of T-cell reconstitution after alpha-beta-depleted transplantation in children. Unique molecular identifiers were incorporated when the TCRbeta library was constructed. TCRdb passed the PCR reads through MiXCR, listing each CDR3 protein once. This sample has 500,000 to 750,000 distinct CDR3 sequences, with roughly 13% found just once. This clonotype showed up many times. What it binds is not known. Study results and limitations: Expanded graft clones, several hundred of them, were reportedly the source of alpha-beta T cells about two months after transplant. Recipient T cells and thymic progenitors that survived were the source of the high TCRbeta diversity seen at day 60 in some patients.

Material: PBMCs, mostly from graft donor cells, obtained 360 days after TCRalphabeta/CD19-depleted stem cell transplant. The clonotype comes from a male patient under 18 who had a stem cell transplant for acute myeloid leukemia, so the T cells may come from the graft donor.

The CDR3 spells CASSSTGRNYEQYF. The CDR3 DNA follows: TGTGCCAGCAGCTCCACGGGACGTAACTACGAGCAGTACTTC. The chain is built from TRBV7-9 and TRBJ2-7, with D perhaps being TRBD1 or TRBD2 (5 bases each). V was pared by 4 bases and J by 3 bases, with 13 bases between. The CDR3 totals 14 residues. Germline CDR1 and CDR2: SEHNR and FQNEAQ (reference sequence).